These 24 T cell receptor beta chains originate from one sample sequenced in a study of control samples from healthy donors and cancer patients. Only in-frame clones appear in the TCRdb table, and some are missing; sequencing was by immunoSEQ multiplex PCR. The sample's table shows approximately 190,000 clones. The material sequenced was blood. The receptors were sampled from a woman in her 30s in good health.

The chain joins TRBV4-1 to TRBJ2-1, with TRBD2 matching over 11 bases. The junction had 7 bases not matched to a gene; V was cut back by 3 bases and J by 9 bases. CDR1 is MGHRA and CDR2 is YSYEKL in the germline V gene. The CDR3 is made up of 15 amino acids. CDR3 loop: CASSQPTSGGTEQFF. In DNA, the CDR3 is TGCGCCAGCAGCCAGCCTACTAGCGGGGGCACTGAGCAGTTCTTC.

V is TRBV7-3 and J is TRBJ2-1, with no clear D. Germline V gives CDR1 SGHTA, CDR2 FQGTGA. V was pared by 5 bases and J by 7 bases, with 12 bases between. This CDR3 comprises 13 residues. The CDR3 reads CASSGYLENEQFF. DNA of the CDR3: TGTGCCAGCAGCGGTTACCTAGAGAATGAGCAGTTCTTC.

This chain connects TRBV19 to TRBJ1-1, with D tentatively TRBD1 (5 bases). The CDR3 is 15 amino acids. CDR1 is LNHDA and CDR2 is SQIVND in the germline V gene (reference sequence). Trimming shortened V by 1 base and J by 3 bases, and 12 bases separated the two germline ends. The CDR3 region has the DNA TGTGCCAGTAGTATAGGGGCAGGGAGGGACACTGAAGCTTTCTTT. This encodes CASSIGAGRDTEAFF.

This chain uses TRBV4-1 with TRBJ2-5, with D maybe TRBD2 (5 bases). Germline V gene lookup returns CDR1 MGHRA and CDR2 YSYEKL. There are 16 residues in the CDR3. Trimming pared 2 bases from V and 1 base from J, leaving 14 bases between. CDR3 DNA sequence: TGCGCCAGCAGCCAAAAAGCCCGGGGATTCCAAGAGACCCAGTACTTC. Protein product: CASSQKARGFQETQYF.

This chain uses TRBV7-2 with TRBJ2-7; TRBD2 matches at 10 bases. Germline V lookup: CDR1 SGHTA, CDR2 FQGNSA. The CDR3 contains 14 residues. J lost 6 bases, V lost 1 base, and 3 bases had no gene match. DNA for the CDR3: TGTGCCAGCAGCTTAGAACTAGCGGGGAGCGAGCAGTACTTC. Translating gives CASSLELAGSEQYF. The complete variable domain, with remaining parts taken from reference TRBV7-2 and TRBJ2-7, reads GAGVSQSPSNKVTEKGKDVELRCDPISGHTALYWYRQSLGQGLEFLIYFQGNSAPDKSGLPSDRFSAERTGGSVSTLTIQRTQQEDSAVYLCASSLELAGSEQYFGPGTRLTVT.

This sequence joins TRBV5-1 and TRBJ1-1; D call uncertain. V dropped 3 bases and J dropped 2 bases, with 8 bases sitting between them. CDR3 length: 13 amino acids. CDR1 is SGHRS and CDR2 is YFSETQ in the germline V gene. In nucleotides, the CDR3 is TGCGCCAGCAGCTCGGACGGAAACACTGAAGCTTTCTTT. It encodes CASSSDGNTEAFF.

V is TRBV4-2 and J is TRBJ1-1; D is possibly TRBD1 (5 bases). This CDR3 contains 15 residues. V was trimmed by 4 bases and J by 1 base, leaving 13 bases between them. Germline V gene lookup returns CDR1 LGHNA and CDR2 YNFKEQ. This CDR3 is CASSPPGRQNTEAFF. Here the CDR3 DNA reads TGTGCCAGCAGCCCCCCGGGACGACAGAACACTGAAGCTTTCTTT.

The genes are TRBV4-2 and TRBJ1-2, with 7 bases identical to TRBD1. Germline values: CDR1 LGHNA, CDR2 YNFKEQ. V was clipped by 6 bases and J by 4 bases; unmatched bases: 5. The CDR3 consists of 13 residues. The CDR3 reads CASRRDSSYGYTF. The CDR3 bases are TGTGCCAGCAGGCGGGACAGTAGCTATGGCTACACCTTC.

This chain uses TRBV4-2 with TRBJ2-5; no firm D call. Germline CDR1 LGHNA, CDR2 YNFKEQ. Between the trimmed V and J ends, which lost 0 bases and 2 bases, there was a span of 10 bases. The CDR3 totals 15 residues. As DNA, the CDR3 is TGTGCCAGCAGCCAAGATAGGTCGGGTCAAGAGACCCAGTACTTC. This translates into CASSQDRSGQETQYF.

V is TRBV2 and J is TRBJ1-5; no firm D call. The CDR3 extends over 12 amino acids. V gave up 5 bases and J gave up 6 bases, with 8 bases separating them. Germline assignment: CDR1 SNHLY and CDR2 FYNNEI. The CDR3 coding sequence is TGTGCCAGCAGTTTAGAAGGTCAGCCCCAGCATTTT. It yields the protein CASSLEGQPQHF.

The chain uses TRBV20-1 and TRBJ1-5; D call uncertain. Deletions cut 3 bases from V and 0 bases from J, with 12 bases between. CDR3 length: 15 residues. Germline V gives CDR1 DFQATT, CDR2 SNEGSKA (reference sequence). CDR3 bases: TGCAGTGCTAGTGATCGCAGAAATAGCAATCAGCCCCAGCATTTT. Translating it yields CSASDRRNSNQPQHF.

The genes are TRBV4-1 and TRBJ2-7; the D call may be TRBD1 or TRBD2 (5 bases each). The CDR3 has 12 residues. Germline loops: CDR1 MGHRA, CDR2 YSYEKL. Trimming took 5 bases from V and 6 from J, leaving 11 bases between them. The CDR3, as DNA: TGCGCCAGCAGCGCCCGGGGCCTCGAGCAGTACTTC. It is translated as CASSARGLEQYF.

The V call is TRBV3-1 (or the pseudogene TRBV3-2), the J call TRBJ1-2; unclear D gene. Germline values: CDR1 LGHDT, CDR2 YNNKEL (reference sequence). This CDR3 region has 19 residues. Trimming stripped 4 bases from V and 4 bases from J, with 28 bases between. CDR3 amino acids: CASSPKFGLGGQQLYGYTF. CDR3 coding DNA: TGTGCCAGCAGCCCCAAGTTTGGATTGGGAGGTCAACAACTCTATGGCTACACCTTC.

This chain uses TRBV3-1 (or the pseudogene TRBV3-2) with TRBJ2-7, with 7 bases fitting TRBD1. From germline, CDR1 is LGHDT and CDR2 YNNKEL (reference sequence). The CDR3 has 14 residues. V lost 4 bases and J lost 5; bases outside the gene matches: 8. CDR3 loop: CASSPMDRINEQYF. The DNA for the CDR3 is TGTGCCAGCAGCCCGATGGACAGGATCAACGAGCAGTACTTC.

This chain links TRBV28 with TRBJ2-3; D remains ambiguous. Germline assignment: CDR1 MDHEN and CDR2 SYDVKM. The length of the CDR3 is 15 residues. V was cut by 3 bases and J by 0 bases, with 10 bases left in between. CDR3 bases: TGTGCCAGCAGTTTGGTGGGTACTAGCACAGATACGCAGTATTTT. Its protein product is CASSLVGTSTDTQYF.

The J gene is TRBJ2-5, the V gene TRBV12-5; TRBD1 matches at 8 bases. The V gene end was trimmed by 6 bases and the J gene end by 6 bases; junction bases not matched to a gene: 6. The germline gives CDR1 LGHNT, CDR2 FRNRAP. CDR3 length: 13 amino acids. The CDR3 coding sequence is TGTGCTAGTGGCCGTGACAGGGGCCAGACCCAGTACTTC. Amino acid sequence: CASGRDRGQTQYF.

The rearrangement links TRBV18 to TRBJ2-3; D not certain. The germline V gene encodes CDR1 KGHSH and CDR2 LQKENI. V was shortened by 2 bases and J by 2 bases, with 11 bases between the two germline ends. This CDR3 region has 15 residues. The CDR3 loop is CASSPGRILTDTQYF. As DNA, the CDR3 is TGTGCCAGCTCACCAGGGCGGATACTCACAGATACGCAGTATTTT.

This chain connects TRBV5-1 to TRBJ1-1; D not resolved. Germline V gene lookup returns CDR1 SGHRS and CDR2 YFSETQ. There are 13 residues in the CDR3. V lost 6 bases and J 5 bases, leaving 14 bases between the germline ends. CDR3 sequence: CASKGIGMTEAFF. The CDR3 DNA sequence: TGCGCCAGCAAAGGTATAGGGATGACTGAAGCTTTCTTT.

The rearrangement links TRBV28 to TRBJ2-7; a weak D match, TRBD1 (6 bases). Germline V gene lookup returns CDR1 MDHEN and CDR2 SYDVKM. The length of the CDR3 is 14 residues. V lost 6 bases and J 2 bases, leaving 14 bases between the germline ends. The CDR3 region has the DNA TGTGCCAGCAGCCCGAGGGGGTCAACCTACGAGCAGTACTTC. It yields the protein CASSPRGSTYEQYF.

This rearrangement joins TRBV4-1 to TRBJ2-1, with 12 nucleotides matching TRBD2. The CDR3 extends over 15 amino acids. CDR1 is MGHRA and CDR2 is YSYEKL in the germline V gene. Trimming took 4 bases from V and 8 from J; bases not matched to a gene: 6. CDR3 nucleotides: TGCGCCAGCAGCCTCCTAGCGGGGGGGAGGGATGAGCAGTTCTTC. This codes for CASSLLAGGRDEQFF.

V usage is TRBV7-9 and J usage is TRBJ1-6; D ambiguous. In germline, CDR1 is SEHNR, CDR2 FQNEAQ (reference sequence). Trimming removed 6 bases at V and 0 bases at J, with 9 bases between. This CDR3 has 15 residues. The CDR3 here is CASRREDSYNSPLHF. CDR3 bases: TGTGCCAGCAGAAGGGAGGACTCCTATAATTCACCCCTCCACTTT. The full variable domain, its missing parts supplied by reference TRBV7-9 and TRBJ1-6, is DTGVSQNPRHKITKRGQNVTFRCDPISEHNRLYWYRQTLGQGPEFLTYFQNEAQLEKSRLLSDRFSAERPKGSFSTLEIQRTEQGDSAMYLCASRREDSYNSPLHFGNGTRLTVT.

The chain couples TRBV28 to TRBJ1-1; D gene unclear. The CDR3 is 13 amino acids. Germline CDR1 reads MDHEN; CDR2 reads SYDVKM. The germline V and J ends were trimmed by 3 bases and 6 bases, with 11 bases remaining between them. The CDR3 reads CASSLKGRAEAFF. The DNA for the CDR3 is TGTGCCAGCAGTTTGAAGGGTAGGGCTGAAGCTTTCTTT.

The chain joins TRBV29-1 to TRBJ1-1, with 9 bases matching TRBD1. This CDR3 is built from 16 residues. V lost 5 bases to trimming and J lost 1 base; unmatched junction nucleotides: 11. Germline CDR1 and CDR2: SQVTM and ANQGSEA. CDR3 DNA sequence: TGCAGCGTTCCGGGACAGGGAGGTTTGGGGAACACTGAAGCTTTCTTT. Its protein product is CSVPGQGGLGNTEAFF. Complete variable domain (other parts from reference TRBV29-1 and TRBJ1-1): SAVISQKPSRDICQRGTSLTIQCQVDSQVTMMFWYRQQPGQSLTLIATANQGSEATYESGFVIDKFPISRPNLTFSTLTVSNMSPEDSSIYLCSVPGQGGLGNTEAFFGQGTRLTVV.

V gene TRBV18 combines with J gene TRBJ2-7; 8 bases map to TRBD1. The germline gives CDR1 KGHSH, CDR2 LQKENI. Losses at the gene ends were 6 bases for V and 5 bases for J; bases not matched to a gene: 9. This CDR3 has 14 amino acids. CDR3 bases: TGTGCCAGCTCTCAGGGGGCAGGGAAGCACGAGCAGTACTTC. Protein: CASSQGAGKHEQYF.